What follows are 3 T cell receptor beta chains derived from one specimen sequenced in a study of T cells expressing NK-cell markers. TCRdb re-called the 5' RACE reads and gives one entry per CDR3 protein, without DNA. The listing records roughly 390,000 distinct CDR3 sequences. The specimen was blood T cells: a sorted CD56 or NKG2C T cell subset, CD4+ or CD8+ T cells, or bulk PBMC T cells (not recorded which). The receptors here all came from a man aged 18 to 69 in good health.

V usage is TRBV7-6 and J usage is TRBJ1-6. Germline V CDR1 and CDR2: SGHVS, FNYEAQ. This CDR3 is built from 14 residues. CDR3 sequence reads: CASSGGLGNSPLHF.

This chain connects TRBV7-9 to TRBJ1-6; TCRdb proposes TRBD1, but this gene call is untestable without DNA. The CDR3 is 14 amino acids. The V gene's germline CDR1 is SEHNR and CDR2 FQNEAQ (reference sequence). The CDR3 spells CASSFYRGGSPLHF. Full variable domain (outside the CDR3, taken from reference TRBV7-9 and TRBJ1-6): DTGVSQNPRHKITKRGQNVTFRCDPISEHNRLYWYRQTLGQGPEFLTYFQNEAQLEKSRLLSDRFSAERPKGSFSTLEIQRTEQGDSAMYLCASSFYRGGSPLHFGNGTRLTVT.

V and J are TRBV20-1 and TRBJ1-5; the TCRdb D gene call, TRBD1, has no DNA to confirm it. The CDR3 contains 13 residues. In germline, CDR1 is DFQATT, CDR2 SNEGSKA (reference sequence). The CDR3 loop reads CSATGGLNQPQHF.